This T cell receptor (beta chain) was captured by sequencing in a study of T cell changes during pregnancy in multiple sclerosis. Sequenced by immunoSEQ multiplex PCR; TCRdb stores in-frame clones only, minus some. This table has more than 30,000 clones, 89% appearing once. The source is a female donor with multiple sclerosis, enrolled in a pregnancy study. The starting material was CD8+ T cells from peripheral blood mononuclear cells, obtained in the second trimester of pregnancy.

CDR3 in DNA: TGTGCCTGGAGTCCTTTGGCGACAGGGGCTAACTATGGCTACACCTTC. As protein: CAWSPLATGANYGYTF. This chain joins TRBV30 and TRBJ1-2, with TRBD1 matching over 8 bases. V dropped 2 bases and J dropped 0; count of bases not matched to a gene: 8. CDR1 and CDR2 from the germline V gene are GTSNPN and SVGIG (reference sequence). The CDR3 consists of 16 residues.